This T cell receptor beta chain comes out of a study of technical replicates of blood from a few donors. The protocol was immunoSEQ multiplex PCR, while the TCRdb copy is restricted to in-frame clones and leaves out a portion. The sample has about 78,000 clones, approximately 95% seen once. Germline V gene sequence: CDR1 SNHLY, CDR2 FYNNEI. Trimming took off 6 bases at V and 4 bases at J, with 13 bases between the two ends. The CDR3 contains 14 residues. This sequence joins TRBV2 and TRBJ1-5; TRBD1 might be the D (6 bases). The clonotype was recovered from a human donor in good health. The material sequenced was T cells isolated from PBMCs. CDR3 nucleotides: TGTGCCAGCAGGGCCTCAACAGGGAATCAGCCCCAGCATTTT. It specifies CASRASTGNQPQHF.